This TCR beta chain is drawn from a study of vaccination and CD4 T cells after COVID-19. In the study overall: Post-vaccine sample collection happened at a median of around 77 days after dose two, ranging 14 to 241.

Cultured CD4+ T-cell DNA underwent Oncomine TCR Beta short-read sequencing. Investigators obtained genomic DNA by extraction from cultured CD4+ T cells. MiXCR, applied by TCRdb to the PCR reads, yields one record per CDR3 protein. In the table there are approximately 8,500 distinct CDR3 sequences, approximately 58% of which are singletons. Treatment of the sample: roughly nine-day PBMC culture with coronavirus spike peptide pools or control peptides (ViraFEST assay). The collection of CD4+ T cells from the unexposed donor took place before the COVID-19 pandemic (2011-2018). Per well, 1.5 million to 2.5 million PBMCs were cultured in the presence of around 10 IU/ml IL-2 and 9 to 10 ug/ml peptide pools. The V and J ends lost 6 bases and 7 bases respectively, with 16 bases between them. The CDR3 extends over 13 amino acids. Germline CDR1 is DFQATT and CDR2 is SNEGSKA (reference sequence). Comment on this clonotype: The antigen remains unidentified.

Sequencing input: CD4+ T cells from blood, cultured in vitro. The chain couples TRBV20-1 to TRBJ1-3, with a weak D call TRBD1 (5 bases). The TCR originated in a human donor in good health. The CDR3 DNA reads as TGCAGTGCCCAACGGACGGGGGGGAACACCATATATTTT. Translation gives CSAQRTGGNTIYF.